This record concerns one T cell receptor (beta chain) sequence. Its matching antigen is unknown. The sample is drawn from a study of T cells in narcolepsy. As for the study in general: Patients with NT1 or NT2 and healthy control donors were enrolled.

Germline CDR1 reads SGHAT; CDR2 reads FQNNGV. With 5 bases clipped from V and 5 bases from J, the junction kept 5 bases outside the gene matches. The CDR3 consists of 14 residues. Study-level results: HCRT-specific and TRIB2-specific autoreactive clonotypes appeared among same-patient CSF and blood CD4+ clonotypes.

Profiling relied on immunoSEQ multiplex PCR, and the TCRdb table lists in-frame clones only, not all of them. The sample includes roughly 11,000 clones, over 90% of them seen just once. The sequence derives from a human donor with narcolepsy. Sequencing input: CD45RA- memory CD4+ T cells from PBMCs. The rearrangement uses TRBV11-2 and TRBJ2-5, with 10 nucleotides matching TRBD2. CDR3 coding DNA: TGTGCCAGCAGCCCAACACTAGCGGGGGAGACCCAGTACTTC. It encodes CASSPTLAGETQYF.